This T cell receptor (beta chain) was documented in a study of CD4+ T cells in melanoma. Study results and limitations: In melanoma, neoantigen-specific CD4+ T cells reportedly differed in differentiation state. A reported correlation linked neoantigen-specific CD4+ T cells to CD8+, macrophage and B cell function.

In its sample, this clone was seen once. What it recognizes is unknown. The data were produced by immunoSEQ multiplex PCR, yet TCRdb's version contains in-frame clones alone and is incomplete. Here the sample spans some 13,000 clones, about 74% being singletons. CDR1 GTSNPN and CDR2 SVGIG come from the germline V gene (reference sequence). The V and J ends lost 3 bases and 5 bases, in that order; junction bases with no gene match: 4. This CDR3 region has 14 residues. Sequences were obtained from cells from a culture (not recorded whether cultured in vitro). This clonotype originated in a human donor with melanoma. The chain recombines TRBV30 with TRBJ1-4; 9 bases agree with TRBD1. The CDR3 DNA follows: TGTGCCTGGAGGGCCGGGACAGGGAATGAAAAACTGTTTTTT. Translating it yields CAWRAGTGNEKLFF.